This T cell receptor (beta chain) is drawn from a study of T cell responses to AZD1222 COVID-19 vaccine. Whole-study findings and limits: Researchers took repertoire samples only after the peak T cell response had come. Vaccination with two AZD1222 doses was followed by a rise in Spike-specific TCR breadth and depth. It was only a handful of AZD1222 recipients who were seropositive at baseline.

This clone was picked up one time. Its antigen remains unknown. This CDR3 is built from 14 residues. Germline V CDR1 and CDR2: MNHNS, SASEGT. V was cut by 3 bases and J by 0 bases, with 8 bases left in between. TCRdb's table, derived via immunoSEQ multiplex PCR, lists solely in-frame clones and lacks some. The profile covers under 45,000 clones, with less than 90% appearing a single time and roughly 7% taken by the ten largest. The chain joins TRBV6-1 to TRBJ1-1; no definite D call. The sequences come from peripheral blood, collected on day 0 of AZD1222 vaccination. The clonotype comes from an adult in good health. As DNA, the CDR3 is TGTGCCAGCAGTGATGCGGACCTGAACACTGAAGCTTTCTTT. It encodes CASSDADLNTEAFF.